The 8 T cell receptor beta chains given below trace back to one sample, sequenced in a study of cytomegalovirus exposure and HLA in healthy donors. Assay: immunoSEQ multiplex PCR; the TCRdb copy retains only in-frame clones and omits some. The table has 190,000 or so clones, more than 65% seen once. The specimen sequenced was PBMCs. The source of these receptors is a woman between 18 and 29 years old in good health and CMV-seropositive.

J is TRBJ2-1 and V is TRBV29-1, with TRBD1 matching 12 bases. The germline CDR1 and CDR2 sequences are SQVTM and ANQGSEA. J was trimmed by 8 bases and V by 4 bases; bases with no gene match: 9. The CDR3 is 15 amino acids. CDR3 protein: CSVGRSGQGAHEQFF. The CDR3 coding sequence is TGCAGCGTTGGGAGGTCGGGACAGGGGGCCCATGAGCAGTTCTTC.

The rearrangement joins TRBV7-2 to TRBJ1-2; 9 bases fit TRBD1. Germline CDR1 and CDR2: SGHTA and FQGNSA. This CDR3 is built from 15 residues. With V trimmed by 1 base and J by 7 bases, 7 bases remained unmatched. CDR3 region: CASSLGDRGQGGYTF. DNA of the CDR3: TGTGCCAGCAGCTTAGGTGACAGGGGACAGGGTGGCTACACCTTC.

The chain recombines TRBV19 with TRBJ1-5; 7 bases match TRBD1. J lost 0 bases, V lost 9 bases, and 8 bases had no gene match. This CDR3 is built from 15 residues. Germline lookup yields CDR1 LNHDA and CDR2 SQIVND (reference sequence). The CDR3 DNA is TGTGCCAGCATTGGGACAGTTTATAGCAATCAGCCCCAGCATTTT. It yields the protein CASIGTVYSNQPQHF.

The rearrangement joins TRBV2 to TRBJ2-5; TRBD2 might be the D (6 bases). The V end lost 2 bases, the J end lost 4 bases, and 8 bases lay between the germline ends. Germline V gives CDR1 SNHLY, CDR2 FYNNEI. There are 13 residues in the CDR3. The CDR3 nucleotides read TGTGCCAGCAGTGAATTGGGAGGAGAGACCCAGTACTTC. Translating it yields CASSELGGETQYF.

CDR3 protein: CASSPGTGGTEAFF. Written as DNA, the CDR3 is TGCGCCAGCAGCCCGGGGACAGGGGGAACTGAAGCTTTCTTT. J is TRBJ1-1 and V is TRBV4-3, with 11 bases lining up with TRBD1. The germline CDR1 and CDR2 sequences are LGHNA and YSLEER. The V and J ends lost 4 bases and 5 bases, in that order; junction bases with no gene match: 3. The CDR3 covers 14 residues.

This clone was seen once. The chain combines TRBV5-1 with TRBJ2-5; no reliable D call. V was clipped by 4 bases and J by 5 bases, with 12 bases between them. Germline CDR1 reads SGHRS; CDR2 reads YFSETQ. The CDR3 totals 13 residues. The CDR3, as DNA: TGCGCCAGCAGCCTGCTCTCGAGGGAGACCCAGTACTTC. Translating gives CASSLLSRETQYF. The whole variable domain, remainder taken from reference TRBV5-1 and TRBJ2-5, is KAGVTQTPRYLIKTRGQQVTLSCSPISGHRSVSWYQQTPGQGLQFLFEYFSETQRNKGNFPGRFSGRQFSNSRSEMNVSTLELGDSALYLCASSLLSRETQYFGPGTRLLVL.

The J gene is TRBJ1-4, the V gene TRBV27, with D hard to call. V lost 2 bases and J lost 2, with 3 bases in between. Per germline, CDR1 MNHEY and CDR2 SMNVEV (reference sequence). This CDR3 comprises 13 residues. CDR3 amino acids: CASSLQTNEKLFF. CDR3 in DNA: TGTGCCAGCAGTTTACAGACTAATGAAAAACTGTTTTTT.

The chain links TRBV27 to TRBJ2-2, with D possibly matching TRBD2 (6 bases). Germline assignment: CDR1 MNHEY and CDR2 SMNVEV (reference sequence). V was clipped by 6 bases and J by 7 bases, with 12 bases between them. The CDR3 is 13 amino acids. This chain's CDR3 is CASRLGGYGELFF. The CDR3 DNA follows: TGTGCCAGCAGACTTGGGGGGTACGGGGAGCTGTTTTTT.